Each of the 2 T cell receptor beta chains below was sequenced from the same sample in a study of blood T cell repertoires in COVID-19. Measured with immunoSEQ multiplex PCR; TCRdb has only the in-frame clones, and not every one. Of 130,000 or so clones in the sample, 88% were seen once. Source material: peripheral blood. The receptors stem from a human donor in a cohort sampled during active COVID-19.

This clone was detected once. This chain's CDR3 is CASSFGQGGNTEAFF. CDR3 DNA sequence: TGCGCCAGCAGCTTTGGACAGGGGGGGAACACTGAAGCTTTCTTT. The V call is TRBV5-1, the J call TRBJ1-1; TRBD1 aligns across 10 bases. CDR1 is SGHRS and CDR2 is YFSETQ in the germline V gene. The CDR3 spans 15 residues. Trimming at V came to 2 bases and at J to 1 base, leaving 2 bases not matched to a gene.

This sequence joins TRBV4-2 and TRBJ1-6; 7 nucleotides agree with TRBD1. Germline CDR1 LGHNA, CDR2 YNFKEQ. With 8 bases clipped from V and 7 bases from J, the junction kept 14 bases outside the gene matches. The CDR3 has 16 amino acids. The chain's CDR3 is CASLAFSGTENSPLHF. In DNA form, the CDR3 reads TGTGCCAGCCTCGCCTTCTCCGGGACAGAGAATTCACCCCTCCACTTT.